This T cell receptor (beta chain) emerged from a study of CD8 T cells in Susac syndrome. Reverse transcription of roughly 0.5 to 1 ug RNA used random hexamers. TCRdb itself ran the immunoSEQ multiplex PCR reads through MiXCR, one entry per CDR3 protein. The sample shows hundreds of thousands of distinct CDR3 sequences, 94% of them seen only once. The CDR3 runs to 14 residues. Trimming shortened V by 1 base and J by 3 bases, and 4 bases separated the two germline ends. The germline V gene has CDR1 MGHDK and CDR2 SYGVNS. Diagnostic criteria for definite or probable disease, in their recently defined form, were met by the patients with Susac syndrome.

The source is a human donor with Susac syndrome. The sample was CD4+ T cells from PBMCs. The rearrangement links TRBV25-1 to TRBJ1-6; D call uncertain. CDR3: CASSESYYNSPLHF. The CDR3 nucleotides read TGTGCCAGCAGTGAATCATACTATAATTCACCCCTCCACTTT.